Following are 21 T cell receptor beta chains from one sample sequenced in a study of CD4 T cells in relation to SARS-CoV-2 and coronaviruses. Before the COVID-19 pandemic, during about 2010-2018, CD4+ T cells were taken from unexposed donors. Assay: immunoSEQ multiplex PCR; the TCRdb copy retains only in-frame clones and omits some. The table includes about 59,000 clones, about nine tenths detected once. Material: memory CD4+ T cells from PBMCs. These receptors originate from a human donor in good health.

V is TRBV19 and J is TRBJ2-1; D not certain. V dropped 6 bases and J dropped 5 bases, with 8 bases sitting between them. This CDR3 spans 12 amino acids. The V gene's germline CDR1 is LNHDA and CDR2 SQIVND (reference sequence). This chain's CDR3 is CASRDRNNEQFF. In DNA form, the CDR3 reads TGTGCCAGTAGAGATAGAAACAATGAGCAGTTCTTC.

The chain is built from TRBV11-3 and TRBJ2-3; D is unclear. This CDR3 has 16 amino acids. V was clipped by 2 bases and J by 0 bases, with 12 bases between them. Germline V lookup: CDR1 SGHNT, CDR2 YENEEA. The CDR3 DNA reads TGTGCCAGCAGCTTAAGAACGCGTGTTAGCACAGATACGCAGTATTTT. This gives the protein CASSLRTRVSTDTQYF.

The rearrangement uses TRBV10-3 and TRBJ1-2; D is undetermined. Germline CDR1 reads ENHRY; CDR2 reads SYGVKD. There are 17 residues in the CDR3. The V end was cut by 0 bases, the J end by 0 bases, with 14 bases between. The CDR3 spells CAISESGGSGSNYGYTF. The CDR3 DNA reads TGTGCCATCAGTGAGTCCGGAGGGTCCGGTTCTAACTATGGCTACACCTTC.

The V gene is TRBV28, the J gene TRBJ2-5; possibly TRBD1 or TRBD2 for D (5 bases each). CDR3 length: 14 residues. V shed 6 bases and J shed 5 bases, with 16 bases lying between them. Germline CDR1 reads MDHEN; CDR2 reads SYDVKM. CDR3 sequence: CASSPSGPRETQYF. The CDR3 DNA is TGTGCCAGCAGCCCCTCGGGACCGCGGGAGACCCAGTACTTC.

This clone came up once. This sequence joins TRBV19 and TRBJ2-7; D gene uncertain. The CDR3 sequence is 13 residues long. V dropped 3 bases and J dropped 7 bases, with 13 bases sitting between them. Per germline, CDR1 LNHDA and CDR2 SQIVND (reference sequence). CDR3 loop: CASSITWASEQYF. CDR3 nucleotides: TGTGCCAGTAGTATCACCTGGGCTAGTGAGCAGTACTTC. Using reference TRBV19 and TRBJ2-7 for the parts outside the CDR3, the full variable domain is DGGITQSPKYLFRKEGQNVTLSCEQNLNHDAMYWYRQDPGQGLRLIYYSQIVNDFQKGDIAEGYSVSREKKESFPLTVTSAQKNPTAFYLCASSITWASEQYFGPGTRLTVT.

The V gene is TRBV6-5, the J gene TRBJ2-2; D is possibly TRBD2 (7 bases). This CDR3 is 15 amino acids long. Deletions cut 7 bases from V and 6 bases from J, with 18 bases between. Germline CDR1 reads MNHEY; CDR2 reads SVGAGI. The CDR3 nucleotides read TGTGCCAGCACCGAAAGGGGGGGCTTGGCCGGGGAGCTGTTTTTT. Translated, it gives CASTERGGLAGELFF.

V is TRBV19 and J is TRBJ2-7; D remains unclear. The germline V and J ends were trimmed by 5 bases and 0 bases, with 8 bases remaining between them. The CDR3 has 13 residues. The germline V gene has CDR1 LNHDA and CDR2 SQIVND (reference sequence). The CDR3 DNA is TGTGCCAGTAGTCAGGACGGCTCCTACGAGCAGTACTTC. Protein: CASSQDGSYEQYF.

The rearrangement joins TRBV6-2 or TRBV6-3 to TRBJ2-7, with 13 bases identical to TRBD2. Germline loops: CDR1 MNHEY, CDR2 SVGEGT. V gave up 6 bases and J gave up 4 bases; unmatched junction bases: 9. CDR3 size: 16 residues. Here the CDR3 reads CASSPHRTSGRYEQYF. The CDR3 bases are TGTGCCAGCAGCCCCCACCGGACTAGCGGGAGATACGAGCAGTACTTC.

J is TRBJ2-5 and V is TRBV18; D is possibly TRBD1 (6 bases). Looked up from germline, CDR1 is KGHSH and CDR2 is LQKENI. Between the trimmed V and J ends, which lost 5 bases and 1 base, there was a span of 11 bases. This CDR3 has 14 amino acids. The CDR3 reads CASSFGQLQETQYF. Here the CDR3 DNA reads TGTGCCAGCTCATTCGGACAGCTCCAAGAGACCCAGTACTTC.

The chain uses TRBV7-3 and TRBJ2-7; 7 nucleotides agree with TRBD2. Germline V lookup: CDR1 SGHTA, CDR2 FQGTGA. Trimming at V came to 5 bases and at J to 2 bases, leaving 3 bases not matched to a gene. The CDR3 spans 13 residues. This CDR3 is CASSPGGPYEQYF. The CDR3 region has the DNA TGTGCCAGCAGCCCGGGAGGCCCCTACGAGCAGTACTTC.

The V gene is TRBV28, the J gene TRBJ2-1; 16 nucleotides agree with TRBD2. The germline V gene has CDR1 MDHEN and CDR2 SYDVKM. V gave up 0 bases and J gave up 15 bases; unmatched junction bases: 11. CDR3 length equals 17 residues. CDR3 loop: CASSLWRGGTSGRAPFF. Written as DNA, the CDR3 is TGTGCCAGCAGTTTATGGAGAGGAGGGACTAGCGGGAGGGCCCCGTTCTTC. The complete variable domain, with remaining parts taken from reference TRBV28 and TRBJ2-1, reads DVKVTQSSRYLVKRTGEKVFLECVQDMDHENMFWYRQDPGLGLRLIYFSYDVKMKEKGDIPEGYSVSREKKERFSLILESASTNQTSMYLCASSLWRGGTSGRAPFFGPGTRLTVL.

This chain uses TRBV9 with TRBJ1-5, with 8 bases identical to TRBD1. The germline CDR1 and CDR2 sequences are SGDLS and YYNGEE. Trimming removed 3 bases from V and 6 bases from J; junction bases left unmatched: 2. The CDR3 sequence is 13 residues long. The CDR3 region has the DNA TGTGCCAGCAGCGGAACAGGGGGTCAGCCCCAGCATTTT. It translates to CASSGTGGQPQHF.

The V call is TRBV6-5, the J call TRBJ2-1, with 8 bases matching TRBD2. Germline V gives CDR1 MNHEY, CDR2 SVGAGI. This CDR3 is 15 amino acids long. The V segment lost 0 bases and the J segment 10 bases; nucleotides outside the gene matches: 8. DNA for the CDR3: TGTGCCAGCAGTTACTCGGGGACTAGTATATACGAGCAGTTCTTC. Its protein product is CASSYSGTSIYEQFF.

Here the CDR3 DNA reads TGTGCCATCAGCCTGAAGATAGCGGGAGGGATAAACACCGGGGAGCTGTTTTTT. Translation gives CAISLKIAGGINTGELFF. The chain employs TRBV10-3 and TRBJ2-2; 11 nucleotides match TRBD2. This CDR3 region has 18 residues. V lost 6 bases, J lost 2 bases, and 11 bases stayed unmatched. Germline CDR1 and CDR2: ENHRY and SYGVKD.

The chain carries TRBV3-1 (or the pseudogene TRBV3-2) and TRBJ2-7; 8 positions match TRBD2. Germline V gene lookup returns CDR1 LGHDT and CDR2 YNNKEL (reference sequence). The CDR3 is made up of 18 amino acids. V lost 4 bases to trimming and J lost 5 bases; unmatched junction nucleotides: 19. The CDR3 DNA reads TGTGCCAGCAGCCCGACCCATCATACCGGGACTAGTCTCCACGAGCAGTACTTC. This translates into CASSPTHHTGTSLHEQYF.

V is TRBV5-1 and J is TRBJ2-7; unclear D gene. V was pared by 1 base and J by 4 bases, with 12 bases between. Germline V gives CDR1 SGHRS, CDR2 YFSETQ. The CDR3 consists of 14 residues. CDR3 DNA sequence: TGCGCCAGCAGCTTGTCCAATAGGGCATACGAGCAGTACTTC. This codes for CASSLSNRAYEQYF.

This clone has just a few counts. The V and J genes are TRBV28 and TRBJ2-3; D is undetermined. The length of the CDR3 is 18 residues. Trimming left V 6 bases short and J 1 base short, with 23 bases between. Germline CDR1 and CDR2: MDHEN and SYDVKM. CDR3 residues: CASRPYSLPPRRTDTQYF. The CDR3 DNA reads as TGTGCCAGCAGGCCCTACAGTTTACCTCCACGACGCACAGATACGCAGTATTTT.

The chain links TRBV5-6 to TRBJ2-2; perhaps TRBD2 as D (6 bases). With 4 bases removed from V and 0 bases from J, the gap between germline ends came to 10 bases. The CDR3 loop spans 15 amino acids. The V gene's germline CDR1 is SGHDT and CDR2 YYEEEE. DNA of the CDR3: TGTGCCAGCAGCCCCGGGAGCCCGAACACCGGGGAGCTGTTTTTT. Protein sequence: CASSPGSPNTGELFF.

The chain employs TRBV7-3 and TRBJ2-1; a possible D gene is TRBD1 (5 bases). V dropped 5 bases and J dropped 9 bases, with 14 bases sitting between them. CDR3 length: 13 residues. Germline CDR1 and CDR2: SGHTA and FQGTGA. The CDR3 region has the DNA TGTGCCAGCAGCGCAGAACAGGTGGGTGAGCAGTTCTTC. It specifies CASSAEQVGEQFF.

The chain has TRBV5-1 and TRBJ1-1, with 7 bases fitting TRBD1. The CDR3 is made up of 12 amino acids. V lost 0 bases and J lost 8; bases outside the gene matches: 1. Germline loops: CDR1 SGHRS, CDR2 YFSETQ. CDR3 amino acids: CASSLGDREAFF. The DNA for the CDR3 is TGCGCCAGCAGCTTGGGGGACAGAGAAGCTTTCTTT.

The DNA for the CDR3 is TGTGCCAGCAGTACCCCCTGGGGGGTGAACACTGAAGCTTTCTTT. This sequence encodes CASSTPWGVNTEAFF. The rearrangement joins TRBV2 to TRBJ1-1; a possible D gene is TRBD1 (5 bases). V was cut by 5 bases and J by 0 bases, with 13 bases left in between. Germline-derived CDR1 and CDR2 are SNHLY and FYNNEI. CDR3 length equals 15 residues. Filled out from reference TRBV2 and TRBJ1-1, the complete variable domain reads EPEVTQTPSHQVTQMGQEVILRCVPISNHLYFYWYRQILGQKVEFLVSFYNNEISEKSEIFDDQFSVERPDGSNFTLKIRSTKLEDSAMYFCASSTPWGVNTEAFFGQGTRLTVV.